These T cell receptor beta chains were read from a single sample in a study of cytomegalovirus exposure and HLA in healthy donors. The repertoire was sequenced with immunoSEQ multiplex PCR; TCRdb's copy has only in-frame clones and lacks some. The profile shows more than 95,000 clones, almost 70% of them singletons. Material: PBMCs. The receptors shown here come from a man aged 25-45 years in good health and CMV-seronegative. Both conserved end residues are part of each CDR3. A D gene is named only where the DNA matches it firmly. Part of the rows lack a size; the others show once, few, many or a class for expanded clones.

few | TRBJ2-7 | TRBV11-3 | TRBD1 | CASSSGTGLSYEQYF | TGTGCCAGCAGCTCTGGGACAGGGCTTTCCTACGAGCAGTACTTC
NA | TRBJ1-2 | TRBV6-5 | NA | CASRNRDVRGYTF | TGTGCCAGCAGAAATCGGGATGTGCGTGGCTACACCTTC
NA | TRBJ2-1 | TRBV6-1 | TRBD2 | CASSEQLAGYNEQFF | TGTGCCAGCAGTGAACAACTAGCGGGTTACAATGAGCAGTTCTTC
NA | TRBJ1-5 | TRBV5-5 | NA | CASSLKSTSVGNQPQHF | TGTGCCAGCAGCTTGAAATCAACTTCCGTCGGCAATCAGCCCCAGCATTTT
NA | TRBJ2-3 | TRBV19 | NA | CASSIGGVPTDTQYF | TGTGCCAGTAGTATAGGGGGAGTCCCCACAGATACGCAGTATTTT
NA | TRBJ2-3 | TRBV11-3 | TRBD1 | CASSSTGVSTDTQYF | TGTGCCAGCAGCTCGACAGGGGTCAGCACAGATACGCAGTATTTT
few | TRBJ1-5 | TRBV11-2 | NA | CASSTRGNRYSNQPQHF | TGTGCCAGCAGTACCCGGGGGAACAGATATAGCAATCAGCCCCAGCATTTT
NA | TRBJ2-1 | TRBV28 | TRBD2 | CASSSPGLAGGQFF | TGTGCCAGCTCAAGTCCGGGACTAGCGGGCGGGCAGTTCTTC
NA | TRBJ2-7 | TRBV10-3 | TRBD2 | CAIGLAGLSYEQYF | TGTGCCATCGGACTAGCGGGGCTCTCCTACGAGCAGTACTTC
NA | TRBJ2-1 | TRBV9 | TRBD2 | CASSSQPGLAAENEQFF | TGTGCCAGCAGCTCTCAACCGGGACTAGCGGCTGAGAATGAGCAGTTCTTC
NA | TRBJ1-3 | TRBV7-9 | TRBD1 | CASSLATGQGDTIYF | TGTGCCAGCAGCTTAGCGACGGGACAGGGAGACACCATATATTTT
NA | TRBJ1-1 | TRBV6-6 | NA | CASSPIGRGLDTEAFF | TGTGCCAGCAGTCCCATTGGGAGGGGTCTCGACACTGAAGCTTTCTTT
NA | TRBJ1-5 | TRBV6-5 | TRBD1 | CASSRQGGNQPQHF | TGTGCCAGCAGCCGACAGGGCGGCAATCAGCCCCAGCATTTT
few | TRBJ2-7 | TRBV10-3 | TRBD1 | CAISEPRDRVYSEQYF | TGTGCCATCAGTGAGCCTCGGGACAGAGTCTACTCCGAGCAGTACTTC
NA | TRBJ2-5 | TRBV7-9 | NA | CASSLPGLEWETQYF | TGTGCCAGCAGCTTACCCGGGTTGGAGTGGGAGACCCAGTACTTC
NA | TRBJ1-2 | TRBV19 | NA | CASSFLTRGEGFYGYTF | TGTGCCAGTAGTTTTCTTACCCGGGGAGAAGGGTTCTATGGCTACACCTTC
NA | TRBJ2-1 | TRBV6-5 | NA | CASSRTPYNEQFF | TGTGCCAGCAGTCGGACACCGTACAATGAGCAGTTCTTC
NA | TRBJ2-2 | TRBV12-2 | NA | CASRSPQGRQVNTGELFF | TGTGCAAGTCGCTCCCCCCAGGGGCGACAGGTGAACACCGGGGAGCTGTTTTTT
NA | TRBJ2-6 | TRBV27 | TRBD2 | CASSPTGGRVYGANVLTF | TGTGCCAGCAGTCCCACGGGGGGGCGCGTTTATGGGGCCAACGTCCTGACTTTC
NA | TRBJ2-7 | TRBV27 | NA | CASSTPGTNYEQYF | TGTGCCAGCAGTACCCCCGGGACAAATTACGAGCAGTACTTC
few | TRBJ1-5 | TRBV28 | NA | CASSQGDQPQHF | TGTGCCAGCAGCCAAGGGGATCAGCCCCAGCATTTT
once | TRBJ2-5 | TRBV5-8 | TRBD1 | CASSSGQGVGETQYF | TGTGCCAGCAGCTCGGGACAGGGGGTCGGGGAGACCCAGTACTTC
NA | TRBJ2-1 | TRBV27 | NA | CASSFPRDLYNEQFF | TGTGCCAGCAGTTTCCCCCGGGACTTGTACAATGAGCAGTTCTTC